The 11 T cell receptor beta chains in this list originate from one sample, sequenced in a study of radiotherapy plus CTLA-4 blockade in lung cancer. This table comes from immunoSEQ multiplex PCR, and its TCRdb copy is limited to in-frame clones, with some not included. The sample lists approximately 83,000 clones, 60% to 85% occurring once. Here the sequenced sample was peripheral blood, taken from a patient treated with radiotherapy plus ipilimumab. Every receptor here comes from a human donor with non-small cell lung cancer who had a partial response to radiotherapy plus ipilimumab. Some clones in this sample may be carry-over from other donors' samples.

CDR3 loop: CASSLEGQGSTDTQYF. DNA of the CDR3: TGTGCCAGCAGCTTGGAGGGCCAGGGGAGCACAGATACGCAGTATTTT. The rearrangement uses TRBV5-4 and TRBJ2-3; TRBD1 is a possible D gene (6 bases). Germline lookup yields CDR1 SGHNT and CDR2 YYREEE (reference sequence). Trimming cost V 0 bases and J 0 bases, with 11 bases left between them. This CDR3 region has 16 residues.

The chain recombines TRBV14 with TRBJ2-3, with 8 bases fitting TRBD1. The CDR3 sequence is 16 residues long. V trimming: 8 bases; J trimming: 3 bases; junction bases outside the gene matches: 13. Germline CDR1 is SGHDN and CDR2 is FVKESK. CDR3 in DNA: TGTGCCAGCTCGAACTTAGGGACAGGTTCGACAGATACGCAGTATTTT. Its translation is CASSNLGTGSTDTQYF.

This chain links TRBV6-5 with TRBJ2-7, with 8 bases fitting TRBD1. The germline gives CDR1 MNHEY, CDR2 SVGAGI. The CDR3 is 14 residues long. The V gene end was trimmed by 5 bases and the J gene end by 7 bases; junction bases not matched to a gene: 10. CDR3 sequence reads: CASSNRDRRGEQYF. DNA of the CDR3: TGTGCCAGCAGTAACCGGGACAGGAGAGGGGAGCAGTACTTC.

This clone was seen a single time. The chain uses TRBV7-2 and TRBJ1-2, with 7 bases matching TRBD1. Trimming took 6 bases from V and 5 from J; bases not matched to a gene: 3. Germline CDR1 and CDR2: SGHTA and FQGNSA. The CDR3 length is 12 residues. CDR3 amino acids: CASSQQGYGYTF. CDR3 nucleotides: TGTGCCAGCAGTCAACAGGGGTATGGCTACACCTTC.

This rearrangement joins TRBV5-5 to TRBJ1-1; no firm D call. The CDR3 has 14 residues. Germline CDR1 and CDR2: SGHKS and YYEKEE (reference sequence). Trimming removed 4 bases at V and 4 bases at J, with 14 bases between. The CDR3 protein is CASSAGHVGTEAFF. Here the CDR3 DNA reads TGTGCCAGCAGCGCGGGTCATGTAGGCACTGAAGCTTTCTTT.

This chain links TRBV28 with TRBJ2-3, with D uncertain. The CDR3 runs to 11 residues. V was pared by 8 bases and J by 9 bases, with 12 bases between. Germline V gives CDR1 MDHEN, CDR2 SYDVKM. CDR3 sequence reads: CASQSHGTQYF. CDR3 nucleotide sequence: TGTGCCAGCCAATCCCACGGGACGCAGTATTTT.

This chain joins TRBV10-1 and TRBJ1-4; D remains ambiguous. The V end was cut by 2 bases, the J end by 8 bases, with 6 bases between. This CDR3 is built from 12 residues. CDR1 and CDR2 from the germline V gene are WNHNN and SYGVQD (reference sequence). This CDR3 is CASSETREKLFF. The CDR3, as DNA: TGCGCCAGCAGTGAGACCCGGGAAAAACTGTTTTTT.

The rearrangement joins TRBV11-2 to TRBJ2-1, with 9 bases matching TRBD2. Germline CDR1 SGHAT, CDR2 FQNNGV. Germline trimming cut 4 bases from V and 8 bases from J; bases unmatched to any gene: 12. CDR3 length equals 16 residues. The CDR3 protein is CASSSGTSRLRDEQFF. CDR3 DNA: TGTGCCAGCAGCTCTGGGACTAGCCGGCTTAGGGATGAGCAGTTCTTC.

This clone was observed once. The chain recombines TRBV6-6 with TRBJ2-7; the D gene is possibly TRBD2 (5 bases). CDR3 length equals 12 residues. Deletions cut 6 bases from V and 7 bases from J, with 13 bases between. Looked up from germline, CDR1 is MNHNY and CDR2 is SVGAGI (reference sequence). CDR3 loop: CASRPDFLEQYF. CDR3 sequence (DNA): TGTGCCAGCAGACCGGACTTTTTAGAGCAGTACTTC.

This chain connects TRBV15 to TRBJ2-5; D call uncertain. Germline loops: CDR1 LNHNV, CDR2 YYDKDF (reference sequence). This CDR3 contains 15 residues. Trimming removed 0 bases at V and 3 bases at J, with 11 bases between. CDR3: CATSRDKVQEETQYF. CDR3 nucleotides: TGTGCCACCAGCAGAGATAAAGTGCAGGAAGAGACCCAGTACTTC.

The chain uses TRBV11-3 and TRBJ1-1; D gene unclear. Germline V gene sequence: CDR1 SGHNT, CDR2 YENEEA. The V and J ends lost 1 base and 4 bases respectively, with 7 bases between them. The CDR3 consists of 13 residues. The CDR3 DNA is TGTGCCAGCAGCTTAGTAGCTACCACTGAAGCTTTCTTT. This codes for CASSLVATTEAFF.